One sample yielded the 27 T cell receptor beta chains listed below, sequenced in a study of T cell repertoires in cytomegalovirus infection. TCRdb fed the reads into MiXCR, producing one record per CDR3 protein. The sample lists 300,000 to 400,000 distinct CDR3 sequences, 20% to 30% occurring once. Their antigens are not known. The sequencing used cultured PBMCs, collected from culture after CMV antigen stimulation. These TCRs come from a human donor in good health (CMV status not recorded). Some clones in this sample may be carry-over from other donors' samples.

With respect to this clonotype: This may be a read error: a much more frequent sequence differs by one nucleotide. This chain joins TRBV12-3 or TRBV12-4 and TRBJ1-5, with TRBD1 as a possible D gene (6 bases). This CDR3 contains 14 residues. CDR3 loop: CASRRDTSNQPQPF. The CDR3 DNA is TGTGCCAGCAGAAGGGACACTTCTAATCAGCCCCAGCCTTTT.

The CDR3 protein is CASSPRRVGREQFF. CDR3 nucleotide sequence: TGTGCCAGCAGCCCTCGTAGGGTCGGGAGGGAGCAGTTCTTC. V and J are TRBV7-8 and TRBJ2-1; TRBD2 aligns across 7 bases. Germline assignment: CDR1 SGHVS and CDR2 FQNEAQ. The CDR3 runs to 14 residues. The V and J ends lost 5 bases and 10 bases, in that order; junction bases with no gene match: 11. The entire variable domain, with the rest obtained from reference TRBV7-8 and TRBJ2-1, is as follows: GAGVSQSPRYKVAKRGQDVALRCDPISGHVSLFWYQQALGQGPEFLTYFQNEAQLDKSGLPSDRFFAERPEGSVSTLKIQRTQQEDSAVYLCASSPRRVGREQFFGPGTRLTVL.

This clonotype was observed a handful of times. The rearrangement joins TRBV20-1 to TRBJ1-2, with unresolved D. From germline, CDR1 is DFQATT and CDR2 SNEGSKA (reference sequence). The CDR3 contains 12 residues. V was shortened by 3 bases and J by 1 base, with 6 bases between the two germline ends. The CDR3 sequence is CSARDLNYGYTF. The CDR3 nucleotides are TGCAGTGCTAGGGACCTTAACTATGGCTACACCTTC.

This clonotype was observed a few times. The J gene is TRBJ1-6, the V gene TRBV10-3, with D hard to call. The germline V gene encodes CDR1 ENHRY and CDR2 SYGVKD. CDR3 length: 14 residues. Trimming stripped 8 bases from V and 7 bases from J, with 15 bases between. The CDR3 is CAIRREQVNSPLHF. The CDR3 bases are TGTGCCATCCGTCGGGAGCAGGTCAATTCACCCCTCCACTTT.

The V call is TRBV30, the J call TRBJ1-4; D unclear. Deletions cut 3 bases from V and 7 bases from J, with 9 bases between. The CDR3 contains 12 residues. Germline V lookup: CDR1 GTSNPN, CDR2 SVGIG (reference sequence). CDR3 region: CAWSRQSEKLFF. The CDR3 DNA reads TGTGCCTGGAGCCGGCAGAGTGAAAAACTGTTTTTT.

The CDR3 is CSARDLNSASGSDTGELFF. DNA for the CDR3: TGCAGTGCTAGAGACCTAAATTCGGCTAGCGGGAGCGACACCGGGGAGCTGTTTTTT. This rearrangement joins TRBV20-1 to TRBJ2-2, with 10 bases fitting TRBD2. This CDR3 contains 19 residues. Germline CDR1 and CDR2: DFQATT and SNEGSKA (reference sequence). V was clipped by 0 bases and J by 3 bases; unmatched bases: 13.

This clonotype was counted between two and nine times. The chain couples TRBV19 to TRBJ2-1; 7 positions match TRBD1. The CDR3 runs 12 residues. V trimming: 5 bases; J trimming: 10 bases; junction bases outside the gene matches: 5. Germline V gene lookup returns CDR1 LNHDA and CDR2 SQIVND (reference sequence). The CDR3 here is CASSPRDSEQFF. The CDR3 DNA sequence: TGTGCCAGTAGTCCCCGGGACAGCGAGCAGTTCTTC.

In this sample, this clonotype turned up a few times. V and J are TRBV11-2 and TRBJ1-1, with TRBD1 identical over 9 bases. Germline V gene sequence: CDR1 SGHAT, CDR2 FQNNGV. The CDR3 sequence is 13 residues long. With 5 bases clipped from V and 5 bases from J, the junction kept 3 bases outside the gene matches. For the CDR3, the DNA is TGTGCCAGCAGCAGACAGGGGGTGACTGAAGCTTTCTTT. It encodes CASSRQGVTEAFF.

The chain joins TRBV7-2 to TRBJ2-1; 11 nucleotides agree with TRBD2. V lost 8 bases to trimming and J lost 8 bases; unmatched junction nucleotides: 11. CDR3 length: 15 amino acids. From germline, CDR1 is SGHTA and CDR2 FQGNSA. The CDR3 sequence: CASGRDSGRVDEQFF. CDR3 bases: TGTGCCAGCGGACGGGATAGCGGGAGGGTAGATGAGCAGTTCTTC.

The V call is TRBV5-1, the J call TRBJ2-2; D call uncertain. V lost 0 bases to trimming and J lost 4 bases, with 7 bases between them. Per the germline V gene, CDR1 is SGHRS and CDR2 is YFSETQ. The CDR3 has 14 amino acids. The CDR3 DNA reads TGCGCCAGCAGCTTGGAGATTGTCACCGGGGAGCTGTTTTTT. Translated, it gives CASSLEIVTGELFF.

V and J are TRBV5-6 and TRBJ2-4; no firm D call. This CDR3 region has 17 residues. V lost 4 bases to trimming and J lost 1 base, with 18 bases between them. CDR1 is SGHDT, CDR2 YYEEEE, per germline. The DNA of the CDR3 is TGTGCCAGCAGCACTGAGGTGGCAGAAGACGCCAAAAACATTCAGTACTTC. Translated, it gives CASSTEVAEDAKNIQYF.

This clonotype was seen a handful of times. The chain has TRBV7-9 and TRBJ2-3, with D possibly being TRBD1 (5 bases). CDR1 is SEHNR, CDR2 FQNEAQ, per germline (reference sequence). The V gene lost 6 bases and the J gene lost 6 bases, with 16 bases spanning the gap. The CDR3 runs to 14 residues. CDR3 in amino acids: CASSSQGNWDTQYF. For the CDR3, the DNA is TGTGCCAGCAGTTCCCAGGGTAATTGGGATACGCAGTATTTT.

The rearrangement uses TRBV4-3 and TRBJ1-1; D might be TRBD1 (5 bases). The germline V gene has CDR1 LGHNA and CDR2 YSLEER. The CDR3 extends over 12 amino acids. V was cut by 4 bases and J by 8 bases, with 11 bases left in between. CDR3 nucleotide sequence: TGCGCCAGCAGCCCCGGCAACAGGGAAGCTTTCTTT. The encoded protein is CASSPGNREAFF.

The V and J genes are TRBV19 and TRBJ2-1; TRBD2 is a possible D gene (6 bases). V was clipped by 5 bases and J by 8 bases, with 13 bases between them. The CDR3 spans 13 residues. The germline CDR1 and CDR2 sequences are LNHDA and SQIVND (reference sequence). CDR3 DNA sequence: TGTGCCAGTAGTTTTACACGGAGGGATGAGCAGTTCTTC. This sequence encodes CASSFTRRDEQFF.

The rearrangement joins TRBV20-1 to TRBJ2-3; D uncertain. Trimming took off 5 bases at V and 6 bases at J, with 9 bases between the two ends. CDR3 length: 11 amino acids. The germline V gene has CDR1 DFQATT and CDR2 SNEGSKA (reference sequence). DNA of the CDR3: TGCAGTGCTTCGCGGATTGATACGCAGTATTTT. Its translation is CSASRIDTQYF.

The chain has TRBV6-2 or TRBV6-3 and TRBJ2-3; 7 bases are shared with TRBD2. Losses at the gene ends were 0 bases for V and 2 bases for J; bases not matched to a gene: 11. The CDR3 contains 18 residues. Germline assignment: CDR1 MNHEY and CDR2 SVGEGT. CDR3 region: CASSYSRAGGSTTDTQYF. CDR3 coding DNA: TGTGCCAGCAGTTACTCGAGGGCTGGCGGGAGTACCACAGATACGCAGTATTTT.

CDR3 loop: CATSRDIYGYTF. The CDR3 DNA reads as TGTGCCACCAGCAGAGACATCTATGGCTACACCTTC. This chain uses TRBV15 with TRBJ1-2; D not resolved. The CDR3 runs 12 residues. The germline gives CDR1 LNHNV, CDR2 YYDKDF (reference sequence). Between the trimmed V and J ends, which lost 0 bases and 4 bases, there was a span of 3 bases.

The chain links TRBV15 to TRBJ2-3; D unresolved. Trimming removed 3 bases from V and 3 bases from J, with 7 bases in between. CDR1 is LNHNV, CDR2 YYDKDF, per germline (reference sequence). The CDR3 is 13 residues long. In DNA form, the CDR3 reads TGTGCCACCAGCAGTATATCGACAGATACGCAGTATTTT. It translates to CATSSISTDTQYF. Full variable domain (remainder filled in from reference TRBV15 and TRBJ2-3): DAMVIQNPRYQVTQFGKPVTLSCSQTLNHNVMYWYQQKSSQAPKLLFHYYDKDFNNEADTPDNFQSRRPNTSFCFLDIRSPGLGDTAMYLCATSSISTDTQYFGPGTRLTVL.

The gene calls are TRBV7-2 and TRBJ1-5, with D unclear. The V and J ends lost 2 bases and 11 bases respectively, with 16 bases between them. This CDR3 comprises 14 residues. Germline values: CDR1 SGHTA, CDR2 FQGNSA. The CDR3 region has the DNA TGTGCCAGCAGCTTACCGGGCCCCGGATTCTCCCAGCATTTT. This gives the protein CASSLPGPGFSQHF.

This clonotype was counted between two and nine times. The V call is TRBV4-1, the J call TRBJ2-1, with 7 bases fitting TRBD1. The CDR3 spans 15 residues. With V trimmed by 4 bases and J by 3 bases, 6 bases remained unmatched. Germline assignment: CDR1 MGHRA and CDR2 YSYEKL. The CDR3 DNA sequence: TGCGCCAGCAGCCGAACAGGGGAAGTCTACAATGAGCAGTTCTTC. Its protein is CASSRTGEVYNEQFF.

The chain joins TRBV11-2 to TRBJ2-2; D is uncertain. Germline V gene data show CDR1 as SGHAT and CDR2 as FQNNGV. The CDR3 has 13 amino acids. V shed 3 bases and J shed 7 bases, with 9 bases lying between them. The CDR3 loop is CASSFFRSGELFF. The DNA of the CDR3 is TGTGCCAGCAGCTTTTTCCGGAGCGGGGAGCTGTTTTTT.

This clonotype came up a few times. This chain connects TRBV7-2 to TRBJ2-4; D ambiguous. Germline values: CDR1 SGHTA, CDR2 FQGNSA. V dropped 2 bases and J dropped 0 bases, with 11 bases sitting between them. The CDR3 sequence is 16 residues long. CDR3 DNA: TGTGCCAGCAGCTTAATGTCATCGGGAGCCAAAAACATTCAGTACTTC. It codes for CASSLMSSGAKNIQYF.

This clonotype showed up just a few times. CDR3 amino acids: CASSINDNQPQHF. In DNA, the CDR3 is TGTGCCAGCAGCATTAATGACAATCAGCCCCAGCATTTT. The chain has TRBV7-6 and TRBJ1-5, with no clear D. Between the trimmed V and J ends, which lost 5 bases and 3 bases, there was a span of 8 bases. The germline V gene has CDR1 SGHVS and CDR2 FNYEAQ. The CDR3 covers 13 residues.

The V call is TRBV10-3, the J call TRBJ2-6, with 15 positions matching TRBD2. V gave up 6 bases and J gave up 0 bases; unmatched junction bases: 6. The CDR3 runs 19 residues. Looked up from germline, CDR1 is ENHRY and CDR2 is SYGVKD. The CDR3 region has the DNA TGTGCCATCAGGCCGGGACTAGCGGGAGGAATCTCTGGGGCCAACGTCCTGACTTTC. Translation: CAIRPGLAGGISGANVLTF.

The J gene is TRBJ1-2, the V gene TRBV5-1; 7 bases are shared with TRBD1. The germline V gene has CDR1 SGHRS and CDR2 YFSETQ. The CDR3 sequence is 14 residues long. Trimming removed 5 bases from V and 0 bases from J; junction bases left unmatched: 4. The CDR3 nucleotides are TGCGCCAGCAGAGCAGGGGGAACTAACTATGGCTACACCTTC. Its protein is CASRAGGTNYGYTF.

This clonotype was counted only a few times. The V call is TRBV7-3, the J call TRBJ2-1, with 9 positions matching TRBD1. Per the germline V gene, CDR1 is SGHTA and CDR2 is FQGTGA. V was clipped by 2 bases and J by 3 bases; unmatched bases: 5. CDR3 length equals 16 residues. CDR3 DNA: TGTGCCAGCAGCTTACTCCCGGGACAGGGCTACAATGAGCAGTTCTTC. Its protein product is CASSLLPGQGYNEQFF.

This clonotype was counted between two and nine times. The V and J genes are TRBV6-5 and TRBJ1-5, with TRBD1 matching 9 bases. Germline V gene data show CDR1 as MNHEY and CDR2 as SVGAGI. The CDR3 extends over 17 amino acids. After removal of 5 bases from V and 1 base from J, the junction contained 9 bases not matched to a gene. CDR3: CASSQKQGAVSNQPQHF. The DNA for the CDR3 is TGTGCCAGCAGTCAAAAACAGGGGGCGGTCAGCAATCAGCCCCAGCATTTT.